The TCR beta chain described here comes from a study of identical twins. TCRdb analysed the 5' RACE reads with MiXCR anew, one entry per CDR3 protein. Here the sample spans hundreds of thousands of distinct CDR3 sequences, about 20% being singletons. Germline-derived CDR1 and CDR2 are SGHTA and FQGNSA. Trimming stripped 1 base from V and 1 base from J, with 8 bases between. The length of the CDR3 is 14 residues. The same sample was also studied in work on T cells expressing NK-cell markers.

The source is a woman between 18 and 29 years old in good health. The genes are TRBV7-2 and TRBJ2-7; D gene ambiguous. The sample comprised PBMCs. The CDR3 nucleotides read TGTGCCAGCAGCTTAGAACTAACGTCCTACGAGCAGTACTTC. This gives the protein CASSLELTSYEQYF. The full variable domain, with the rest looked up from reference TRBV7-2 and TRBJ2-7, is GAGVSQSPSNKVTEKGKDVELRCDPISGHTALYWYRQSLGQGLEFLIYFQGNSAPDKSGLPSDRFSAERTGGSVSTLTIQRTQQEDSAVYLCASSLELTSYEQYFGPGTRLTVT.